Reported below is one T cell receptor (beta chain). Its antigen is unidentified. This record belongs to a study of OX40 agonist ivuxolimab in advanced cancers. Background on the study: Patients in the trial were receiving intravenous ivuxolimab every 2 weeks, at doses of 0.01 to 10 mg/kg. One hepatocellular carcinoma and a couple of cutaneous melanoma patients partially responded.

Whole-study results and caveats: On average, a greater number of expanded clones characterised CD8+ T cells relative to CD4+. Clonal expansion among partial responders at 0.1-3.0 mg/kg ranked near the lowest.

Clones were read by immunoSEQ multiplex PCR, and TCRdb kept only the in-frame ones, dropping some. The sample has approximately 70,000 clones, roughly 84% seen once. Trimming cost V 2 bases and J 16 bases; bases outside gene matches: 16. Germline V gives CDR1 MNHEY, CDR2 SVGAGI. This CDR3 spans 15 amino acids. The clonotype originates from an adult with an advanced solid tumor such as melanoma, head and neck, liver or kidney cancer. This specimen consisted of CD4+ or CD8+ T cells sorted from blood, obtained in a trial of the OX40 agonist ivuxolimab. The chain combines TRBV6-5 with TRBJ2-1, with 8 bases aligning to TRBD2. In nucleotides, the CDR3 is TGTGCCAGCAGTTACGTCCCCGGGGGGGCCAGTCGTCGCTTCTTC. Protein: CASSYVPGGASRRFF.